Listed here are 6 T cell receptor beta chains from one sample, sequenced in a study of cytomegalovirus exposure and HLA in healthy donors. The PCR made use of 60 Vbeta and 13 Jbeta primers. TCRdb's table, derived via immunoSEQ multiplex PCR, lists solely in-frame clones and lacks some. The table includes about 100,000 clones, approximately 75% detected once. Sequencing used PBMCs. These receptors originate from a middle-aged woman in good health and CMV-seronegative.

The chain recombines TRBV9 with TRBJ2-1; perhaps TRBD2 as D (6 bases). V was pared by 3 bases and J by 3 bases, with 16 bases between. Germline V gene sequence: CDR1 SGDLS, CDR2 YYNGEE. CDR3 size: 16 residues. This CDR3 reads CASSAPKGGRYNEQFF. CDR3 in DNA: TGTGCCAGCAGCGCTCCGAAGGGAGGCCGCTACAATGAGCAGTTCTTC. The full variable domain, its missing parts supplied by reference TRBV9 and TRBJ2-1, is DSGVTQTPKHLITATGQRVTLRCSPRSGDLSVYWYQQSLDQGLQFLIQYYNGEERAKGNILERFSAQQFPDLHSELNLSSLELGDSALYFCASSAPKGGRYNEQFFGPGTRLTVL.

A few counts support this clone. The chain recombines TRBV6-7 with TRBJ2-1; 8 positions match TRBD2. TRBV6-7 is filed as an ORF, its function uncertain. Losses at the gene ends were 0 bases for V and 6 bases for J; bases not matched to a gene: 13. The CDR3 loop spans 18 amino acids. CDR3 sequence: CASSYSIRGGRRVNEQFF. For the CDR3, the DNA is TGTGCCAGCAGTTACTCGATTAGGGGCGGGAGGAGGGTCAATGAGCAGTTCTTC.

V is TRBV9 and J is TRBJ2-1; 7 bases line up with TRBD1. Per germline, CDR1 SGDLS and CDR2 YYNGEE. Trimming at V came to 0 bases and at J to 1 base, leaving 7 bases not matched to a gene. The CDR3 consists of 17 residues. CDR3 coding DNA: TGTGCCAGCAGCGTAGGGGGAGTGGGACAGTCCTACAATGAGCAGTTCTTC. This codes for CASSVGGVGQSYNEQFF.

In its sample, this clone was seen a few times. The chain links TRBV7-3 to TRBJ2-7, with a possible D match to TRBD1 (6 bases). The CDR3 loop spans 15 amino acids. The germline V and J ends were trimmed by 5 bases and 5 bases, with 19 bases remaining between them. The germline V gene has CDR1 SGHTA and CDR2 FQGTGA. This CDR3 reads CASSAYGTQGDEQYF. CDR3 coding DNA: TGTGCCAGCAGCGCTTACGGGACACAAGGGGACGAGCAGTACTTC.

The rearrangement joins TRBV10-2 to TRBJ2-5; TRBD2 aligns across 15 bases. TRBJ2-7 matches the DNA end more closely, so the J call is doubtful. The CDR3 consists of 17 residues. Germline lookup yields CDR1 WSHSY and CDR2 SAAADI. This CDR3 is CAAEGGLAGGTSYEQYF. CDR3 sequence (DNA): TGCGCCGCCGAGGGAGGACTAGCGGGAGGGACTTCCTACGAGCAGTACTTC.

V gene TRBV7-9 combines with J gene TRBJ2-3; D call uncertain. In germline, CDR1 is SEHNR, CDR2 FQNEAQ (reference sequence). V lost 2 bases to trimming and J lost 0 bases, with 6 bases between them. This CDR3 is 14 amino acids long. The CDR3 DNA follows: TGTGCCAGCAGCTTAACCCAGAGCACAGATACGCAGTATTTT. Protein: CASSLTQSTDTQYF. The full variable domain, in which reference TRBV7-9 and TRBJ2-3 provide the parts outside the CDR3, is DTGVSQNPRHKITKRGQNVTFRCDPISEHNRLYWYRQTLGQGPEFLTYFQNEAQLEKSRLLSDRFSAERPKGSFSTLEIQRTEQGDSAMYLCASSLTQSTDTQYFGPGTRLTVL.